These 17 T cell receptor beta chains originate from one sample sequenced in a study of T cells in Graves' hyperthyroidism and ophthalmopathy. Amplification targeted TCR beta CDR3 regions from RNA transcripts. Primed by the HTBI set, a first-round RT-PCR was run on the TCR CDR3. TCRdb independently ran MiXCR on the multiplex PCR reads; one entry per CDR3 protein. The profile shows nearly 600,000 distinct CDR3 sequences, 14% of them singletons. Sequencing used blood. The receptors shown here come from a woman between 18 and 30 years old with Graves' ophthalmopathy.

This clonotype was observed many times. The V gene is TRBV28, the J gene TRBJ1-4; a possible D gene is TRBD1 (5 bases). The V and J ends lost 8 bases and 8 bases respectively, with 21 bases between them. The CDR3 consists of 15 residues. Germline V gives CDR1 MDHEN, CDR2 SYDVKM. CDR3 loop: CASYRKARGHEKLFF. The CDR3 DNA sequence: TGTGCCAGCTACAGGAAGGCCAGAGGGCACGAAAAACTGTTTTTT.

Many counts were recorded for this clonotype. The chain carries TRBV6-5 and TRBJ2-2; D gene ambiguous. Looked up from germline, CDR1 is MNHEY and CDR2 is SVGAGI. V was clipped by 1 base and J by 2 bases, with 8 bases between them. CDR3 size: 15 residues. In DNA, the CDR3 is TGTGCCAGCAGTTACTACGACACAAACACCGGGGAGCTGTTTTTT. Encoded protein: CASSYYDTNTGELFF.

This clonotype has more than one count but fewer than ten. A much larger clonotype is one base distant, so this may be a read error. For the CDR3, the DNA is TGTGCCAGCAGCCCCCGGGACGGCGAGGGGAACACTGAAGCTTCCTTT. Its translation is CASSPRDGEGNTEASF. V and J are TRBV7-9 and TRBJ1-1; perhaps TRBD1 as D (5 bases). Germline V gene sequence: CDR1 SEHNR, CDR2 FQNEAQ (reference sequence). This CDR3 is built from 16 residues. The whole variable domain, remainder taken from reference TRBV7-9 and TRBJ1-1, is DTGVSQNPRHKITKRGQNVTFRCDPISEHNRLYWYRQTLGQGPEFLTYFQNEAQLEKSRLLSDRFSAERPKGSFSTLEIQRTEQGDSAMYLCASSPRDGEGNTEASFGQGTRLTVV.

This clonotype was seen many times. The chain is built from TRBV11-3 and TRBJ2-7; no firm D call. The germline CDR1 and CDR2 sequences are SGHNT and YENEEA. Between the trimmed V and J ends, which lost 1 base and 9 bases, there was a span of 16 bases. This CDR3 has 14 amino acids. CDR3 protein: CASSLGYSLRGQYF. In DNA, the CDR3 is TGTGCCAGCAGCTTAGGGTATTCCCTACGAGGGCAGTACTTC.

The sample holds many counts of this clonotype. The chain combines TRBV28 with TRBJ1-3; the D gene is possibly TRBD1 (6 bases). There are 15 residues in the CDR3. Trimming pared 5 bases from V and 8 bases from J, leaving 19 bases between. Germline V gives CDR1 MDHEN, CDR2 SYDVKM. The CDR3 here is CASSTGYPIGDTIYF. In nucleotides, the CDR3 is TGTGCCAGCAGTACAGGGTATCCAATAGGAGACACCATATATTTT.

The J gene is TRBJ1-4, the V gene TRBV7-9; 8 bases align to TRBD1. The CDR3 spans 15 residues. CDR1 and CDR2 (germline): SEHNR, FQNEAQ (reference sequence). V was pared by 5 bases and J by 3 bases, with 5 bases of the junction left unmatched. CDR3 DNA sequence: TGTGCCAGCAGCCCAAAACAGGGGGCTAATGAAAAACTGTTTTTT. It encodes CASSPKQGANEKLFF. The complete variable domain, with remaining parts taken from reference TRBV7-9 and TRBJ1-4, reads DTGVSQNPRHKITKRGQNVTFRCDPISEHNRLYWYRQTLGQGPEFLTYFQNEAQLEKSRLLSDRFSAERPKGSFSTLEIQRTEQGDSAMYLCASSPKQGANEKLFFGSGTQLSVL.

This clonotype was picked up many times. This rearrangement joins TRBV28 to TRBJ2-7; D unclear. CDR1 and CDR2 (germline): MDHEN, SYDVKM. Deletions cut 3 bases from V and 3 bases from J, with 15 bases between. This CDR3 has 15 residues. In nucleotides, the CDR3 is TGTGCCAGCAGTTTGGGGATGGGCAGGAGCTACGAGCAGTACTTC. As protein: CASSLGMGRSYEQYF.

This clonotype was observed a few times. The J gene is TRBJ1-3, the V gene TRBV27; no definite D call. Germline CDR1 is MNHEY and CDR2 is SMNVEV (reference sequence). CDR3 length: 14 amino acids. V lost 3 bases and J 3 bases, leaving 9 bases between the germline ends. CDR3 sequence reads: CASSLEGRGNTIYF. CDR3 DNA: TGTGCCAGCAGTTTGGAGGGCCGTGGAAACACCATATATTTT.

This clonotype was seen a handful of times. The V call is TRBV14, the J call TRBJ1-1; the D is unclear. The V and J ends lost 5 bases and 6 bases respectively, with 10 bases between them. Germline V CDR1 and CDR2: SGHDN, FVKESK. The CDR3 has 12 amino acids. CDR3: CASSEGTAEAFF. The CDR3 DNA reads TGTGCCAGCAGCGAGGGTACGGCTGAAGCTTTCTTT.

This clonotype has ten or more counts. The rearrangement uses TRBV11-2 and TRBJ1-5; 7 positions match TRBD1. The germline gives CDR1 SGHAT, CDR2 FQNNGV. V was clipped by 0 bases and J by 2 bases; unmatched bases: 4. The length of the CDR3 is 16 residues. The CDR3 is CASSLETGAGNQPQHF. CDR3 sequence (DNA): TGTGCCAGCAGCTTAGAAACAGGGGCGGGCAATCAGCCCCAGCATTTT.

The rearrangement uses TRBV30 and TRBJ2-1; 9 positions agree with TRBD2. J gave up 7 bases and V 0 bases, and 10 bases lay outside the gene matches. The CDR3 covers 16 residues. Germline V gene sequence: CDR1 GTSNPN, CDR2 SVGIG (reference sequence). CDR3 protein: CAWSVWIAGEVNEQFF. CDR3 nucleotides: TGTGCCTGGAGTGTGTGGATAGCGGGAGAGGTGAATGAGCAGTTCTTC.

This clonotype was recorded many times. The chain combines TRBV28 with TRBJ2-3, with 7 bases fitting TRBD1. The CDR3 extends over 15 amino acids. V was clipped by 6 bases and J by 1 base; unmatched bases: 7. The germline V gene encodes CDR1 MDHEN and CDR2 SYDVKM. The CDR3 reads CASSYQGQRTDTQYF. The CDR3 nucleotides read TGTGCCAGCAGCTACCAGGGACAGCGCACAGATACGCAGTATTTT.

The rearrangement links TRBV12-3 or TRBV12-4 to TRBJ2-3; D ambiguous. V gave up 6 bases and J gave up 12 bases, with 16 bases separating them. The CDR3 runs to 12 residues. CDR3 in DNA: TGTGCCAGCAGCTCACCCGACACGATTCAGTATTTT. Translation: CASSSPDTIQYF.

This clonotype was observed at least ten times. The chain carries TRBV6-2 or TRBV6-3 and TRBJ2-3, with a weak D call TRBD2 (5 bases). V lost 7 bases and J 7 bases, leaving 21 bases between the germline ends. Germline V gene sequence: CDR1 MNHEY, CDR2 SVGEGT. The CDR3 is 15 amino acids. The CDR3 loop is CASKTPLRWENTQYF. CDR3 DNA: TGTGCCAGCAAGACCCCATTAAGGTGGGAGAATACGCAGTATTTT.

The chain employs TRBV4-3 and TRBJ2-1, with TRBD1 as a possible D gene (6 bases). Germline assignment: CDR1 LGHNA and CDR2 YSLEER. Trimming stripped 6 bases from V and 4 bases from J, with 16 bases between. The CDR3 sequence is 15 residues long. The CDR3 region has the DNA TGCGCCAGCAGTGGGGGCCATCCCCGTTACAATGAGCAGTTCTTC. This translates into CASSGGHPRYNEQFF.

This clonotype was recorded a few times. The missing conserved phenylalanine or tryptophan at the end of this CDR3 makes a read error likely. This chain joins TRBV25-1 and TRBJ2-3; tentative D call: TRBD2 (5 bases). The CDR3 has 15 amino acids. The germline gives CDR1 MGHDK, CDR2 SYGVNS. Trimming left V 6 bases short and J 2 bases short, with 15 bases between. The CDR3 here is CASSYGVGVTDTQYL. The CDR3 DNA sequence: TGTGCCAGCAGCTACGGTGTCGGGGTCACAGATACGCAGTATCTT.

This clonotype was seen many times. The CDR3 DNA sequence: TGTGCCAGCAGCTTGTTTGACAGGGGGCCAACCTACAATGAGCAGTTCTTC. This codes for CASSLFDRGPTYNEQFF. The rearrangement joins TRBV5-6 to TRBJ2-1; 10 positions agree with TRBD1. The germline gives CDR1 SGHDT, CDR2 YYEEEE. Germline trimming cut 1 base from V and 2 bases from J; bases unmatched to any gene: 6. The CDR3 spans 17 residues.